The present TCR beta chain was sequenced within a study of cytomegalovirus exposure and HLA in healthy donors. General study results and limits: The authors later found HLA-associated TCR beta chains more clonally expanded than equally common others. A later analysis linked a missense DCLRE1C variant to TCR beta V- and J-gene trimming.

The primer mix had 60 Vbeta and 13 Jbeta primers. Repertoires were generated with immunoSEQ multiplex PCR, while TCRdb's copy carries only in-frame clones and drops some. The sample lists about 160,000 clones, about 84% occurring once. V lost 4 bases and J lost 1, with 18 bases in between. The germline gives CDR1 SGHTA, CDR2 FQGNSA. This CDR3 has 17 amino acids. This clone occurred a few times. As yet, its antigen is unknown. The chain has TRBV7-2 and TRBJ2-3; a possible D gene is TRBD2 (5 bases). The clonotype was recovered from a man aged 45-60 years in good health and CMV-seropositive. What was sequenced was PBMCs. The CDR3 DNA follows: TGTGCCAGCAGCTATCTGGCCTCCCTGAGGGGCACAGATACGCAGTATTTT. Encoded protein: CASSYLASLRGTDTQYF.